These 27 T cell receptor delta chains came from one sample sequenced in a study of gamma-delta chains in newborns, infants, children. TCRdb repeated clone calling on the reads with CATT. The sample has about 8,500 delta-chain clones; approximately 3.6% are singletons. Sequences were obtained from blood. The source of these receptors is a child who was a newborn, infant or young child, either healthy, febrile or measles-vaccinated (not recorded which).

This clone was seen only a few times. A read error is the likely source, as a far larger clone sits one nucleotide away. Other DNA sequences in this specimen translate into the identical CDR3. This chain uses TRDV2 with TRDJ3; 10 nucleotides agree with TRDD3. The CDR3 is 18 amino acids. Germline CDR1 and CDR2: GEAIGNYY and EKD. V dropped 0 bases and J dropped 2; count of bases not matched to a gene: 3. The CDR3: CACDTVLGDTWDTRQMFF. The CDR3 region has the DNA TGTGCCTGTGACACCGTCCTGGGGGATACCTGGGACACCCGACAGATGTTTTTC.

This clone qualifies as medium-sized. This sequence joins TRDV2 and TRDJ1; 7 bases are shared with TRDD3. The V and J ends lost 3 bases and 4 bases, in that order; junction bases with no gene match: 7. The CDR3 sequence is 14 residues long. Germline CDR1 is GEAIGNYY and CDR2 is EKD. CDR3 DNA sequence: TGTGCCTGTGACGTACTGGGGACCTACGATAAACTCATCTTT. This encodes CACDVLGTYDKLIF.

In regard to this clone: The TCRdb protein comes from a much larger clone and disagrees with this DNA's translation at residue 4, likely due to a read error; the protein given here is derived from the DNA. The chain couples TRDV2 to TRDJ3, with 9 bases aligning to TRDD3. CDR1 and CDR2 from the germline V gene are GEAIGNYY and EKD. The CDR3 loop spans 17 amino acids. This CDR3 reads CACGTVGGYWDTRQMFF. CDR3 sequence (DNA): TGTGCCTGTGGCACCGTTGGGGGATACTGGGACACCCGACAGATGTTTTTC.

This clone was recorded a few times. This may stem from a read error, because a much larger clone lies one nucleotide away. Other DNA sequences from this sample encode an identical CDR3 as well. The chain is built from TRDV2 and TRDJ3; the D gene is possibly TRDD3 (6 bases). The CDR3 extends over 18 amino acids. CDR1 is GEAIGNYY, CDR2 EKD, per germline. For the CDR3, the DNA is TGTGCCTGTGACACCTTGGGGGCCCTCTCCTGGGACACCCGGCAGATGTTTTTC. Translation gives CACDTLGALSWDTRQMFF.

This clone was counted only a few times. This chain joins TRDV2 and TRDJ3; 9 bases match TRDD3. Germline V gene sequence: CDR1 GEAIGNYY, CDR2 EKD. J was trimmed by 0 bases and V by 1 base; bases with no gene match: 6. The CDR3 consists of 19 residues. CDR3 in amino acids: CACDTTGGLSSWDTRQMFF. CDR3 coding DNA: TGTGCCTGTGACACGACTGGGGGACTTAGCTCCTGGGACACCCGACAGATGTTTTTC.

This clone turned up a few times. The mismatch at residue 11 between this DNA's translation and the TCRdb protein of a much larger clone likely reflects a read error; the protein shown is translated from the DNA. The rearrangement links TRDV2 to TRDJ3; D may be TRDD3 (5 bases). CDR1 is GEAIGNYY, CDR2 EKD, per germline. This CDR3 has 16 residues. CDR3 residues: CACDSIRSWDARQMFF. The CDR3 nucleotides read TGTGCCTGTGACTCTATACGATCCTGGGACGCCCGACAGATGTTTTTC.

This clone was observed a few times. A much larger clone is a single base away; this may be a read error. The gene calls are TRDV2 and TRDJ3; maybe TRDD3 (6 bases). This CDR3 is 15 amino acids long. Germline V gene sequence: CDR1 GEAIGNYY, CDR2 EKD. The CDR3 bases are TGTGCCCGTGATACTGGGTCCTGGGACACCCGACAGATGTTTTTC. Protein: CARDTGSWDTRQMFF.

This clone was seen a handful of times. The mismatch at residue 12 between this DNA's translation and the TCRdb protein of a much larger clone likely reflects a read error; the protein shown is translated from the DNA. CDR3: CACDTWASSWDARQMFF. The CDR3 coding sequence is TGTGCCTGTGACACCTGGGCTTCCTCCTGGGACGCCCGACAGATGTTTTTC. The chain carries TRDV2 and TRDJ3; a possible D gene is TRDD2 (6 bases). This CDR3 spans 17 amino acids. The germline CDR1 and CDR2 sequences are GEAIGNYY and EKD.

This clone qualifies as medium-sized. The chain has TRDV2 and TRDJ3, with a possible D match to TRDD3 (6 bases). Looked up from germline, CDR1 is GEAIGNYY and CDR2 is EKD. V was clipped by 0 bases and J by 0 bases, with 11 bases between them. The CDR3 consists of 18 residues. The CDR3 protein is CACDTAGDRSWDTRQMFF. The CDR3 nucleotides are TGTGCCTGTGACACCGCTGGGGACCGCTCCTGGGACACCCGACAGATGTTTTTC.

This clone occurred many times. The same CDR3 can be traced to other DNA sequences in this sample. CDR3 nucleotides: TGTGCCTGTGACACCGGGATGACAGCACAACTCTTCTTT. It codes for CACDTGMTAQLFF. This chain joins TRDV2 and TRDJ2, with D hard to call. Per germline, CDR1 GEAIGNYY and CDR2 EKD. Trimming stripped 0 bases from V and 3 bases from J, with 4 bases between. The CDR3 covers 13 residues.

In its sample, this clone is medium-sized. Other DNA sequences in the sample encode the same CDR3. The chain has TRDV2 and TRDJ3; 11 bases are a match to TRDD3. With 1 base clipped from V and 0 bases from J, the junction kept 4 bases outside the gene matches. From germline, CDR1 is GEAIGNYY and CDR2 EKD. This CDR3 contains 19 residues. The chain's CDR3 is CACDTGGYGSSWDTRQMFF. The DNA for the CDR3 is TGTGCCTGTGACACTGGGGGATACGGGAGCTCCTGGGACACCCGACAGATGTTTTTC.

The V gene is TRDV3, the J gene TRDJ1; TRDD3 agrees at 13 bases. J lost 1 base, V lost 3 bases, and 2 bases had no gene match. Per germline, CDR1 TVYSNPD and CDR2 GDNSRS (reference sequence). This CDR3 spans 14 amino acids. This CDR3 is CALYWGIRTDKLIF. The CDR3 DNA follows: TGTGCCTTGTACTGGGGGATACGCACCGATAAACTCATCTTT.

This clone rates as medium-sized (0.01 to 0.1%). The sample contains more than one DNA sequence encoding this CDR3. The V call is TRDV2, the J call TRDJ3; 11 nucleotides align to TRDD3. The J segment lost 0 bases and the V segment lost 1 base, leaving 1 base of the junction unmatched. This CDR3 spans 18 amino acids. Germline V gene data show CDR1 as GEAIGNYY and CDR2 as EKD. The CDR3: CACDTLGDSSWDTRQMFF. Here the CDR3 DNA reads TGTGCCTGTGACACACTGGGGGATAGCTCCTGGGACACCCGACAGATGTTTTTC.

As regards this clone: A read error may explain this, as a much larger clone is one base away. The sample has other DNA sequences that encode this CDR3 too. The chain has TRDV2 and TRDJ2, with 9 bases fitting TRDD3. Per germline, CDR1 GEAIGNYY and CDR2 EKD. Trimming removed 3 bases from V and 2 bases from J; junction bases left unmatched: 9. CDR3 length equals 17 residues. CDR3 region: CACDPVLGEALTAQLFF. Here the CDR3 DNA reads TGTGCCTGTGACCCGGTACTGGGGGAAGCCTTGACAGCACAACTCTTCTTT.

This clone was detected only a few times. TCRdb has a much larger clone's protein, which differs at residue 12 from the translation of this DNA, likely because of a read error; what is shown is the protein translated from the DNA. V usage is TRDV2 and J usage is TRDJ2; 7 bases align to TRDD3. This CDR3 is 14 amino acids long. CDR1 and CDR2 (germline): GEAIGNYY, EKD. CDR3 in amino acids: CACDTWGNAAQPFF. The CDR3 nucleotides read TGTGCCTGTGACACCTGGGGGAACGCAGCACAACCCTTCTTT.

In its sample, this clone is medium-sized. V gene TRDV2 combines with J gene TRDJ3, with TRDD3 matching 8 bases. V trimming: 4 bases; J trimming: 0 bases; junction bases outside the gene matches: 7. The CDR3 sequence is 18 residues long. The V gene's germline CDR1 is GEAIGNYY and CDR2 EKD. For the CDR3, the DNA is TGTGCCTGTGAAGAGCTGGGGGAGAGCTCCTGGGACACCCGACAGATGTTTTTC. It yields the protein CACEELGESSWDTRQMFF.

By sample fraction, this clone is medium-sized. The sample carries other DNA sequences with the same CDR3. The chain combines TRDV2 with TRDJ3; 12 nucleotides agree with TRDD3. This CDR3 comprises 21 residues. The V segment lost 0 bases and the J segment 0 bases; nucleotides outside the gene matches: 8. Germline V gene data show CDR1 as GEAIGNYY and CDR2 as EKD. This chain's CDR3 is CACDTVLGDTYSSWDTRQMFF. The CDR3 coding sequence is TGTGCCTGTGACACCGTCCTGGGGGATACGTACAGCTCCTGGGACACCCGACAGATGTTTTTC.

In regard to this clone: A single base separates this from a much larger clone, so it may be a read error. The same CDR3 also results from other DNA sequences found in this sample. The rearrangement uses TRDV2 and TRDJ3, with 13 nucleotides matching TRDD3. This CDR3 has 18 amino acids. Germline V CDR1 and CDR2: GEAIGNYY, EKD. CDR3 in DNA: TGTGCCTGCGACACTGGGGGATACGGGTCCTGGGACACCCGACAGATGTTTTTC. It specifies CACDTGGYGSWDTRQMFF.

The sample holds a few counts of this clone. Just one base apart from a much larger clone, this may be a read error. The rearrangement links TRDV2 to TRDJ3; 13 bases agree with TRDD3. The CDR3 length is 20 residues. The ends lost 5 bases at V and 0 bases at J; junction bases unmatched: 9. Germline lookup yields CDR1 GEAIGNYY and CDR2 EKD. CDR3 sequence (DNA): TGTGCCTGTGGCACGTACTGGGGGATACGCGGCTCCTGGGACACCCGACAGATGTTTTTC. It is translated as CACGTYWGIRGSWDTRQMFF.

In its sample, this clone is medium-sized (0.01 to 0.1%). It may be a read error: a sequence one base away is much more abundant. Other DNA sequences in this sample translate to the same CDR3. Written as DNA, the CDR3 is TGTGCCTGTGACACTGGGGGATACCGCTCCTGGGACACCCGACAGATGTTTTTC. It is translated as CACDTGGYRSWDTRQMFF. The chain uses TRDV2 and TRDJ3; the match to TRDD3 covers 10 bases. The germline V gene has CDR1 GEAIGNYY and CDR2 EKD. CDR3 length: 18 residues. The trim removed 1 base at V and 0 bases at J, leaving 2 bases unmatched.

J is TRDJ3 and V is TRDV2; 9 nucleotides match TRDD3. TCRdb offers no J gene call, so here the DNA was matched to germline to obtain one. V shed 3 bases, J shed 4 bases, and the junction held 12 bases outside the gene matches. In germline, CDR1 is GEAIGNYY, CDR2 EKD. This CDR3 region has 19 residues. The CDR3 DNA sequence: TGTGCCTGTGACCCGGCGGGGGGATACAAATCTTGGGACACCCGACAGATGTTTTTC. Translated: CACDPAGGYKSWDTRQMFF.

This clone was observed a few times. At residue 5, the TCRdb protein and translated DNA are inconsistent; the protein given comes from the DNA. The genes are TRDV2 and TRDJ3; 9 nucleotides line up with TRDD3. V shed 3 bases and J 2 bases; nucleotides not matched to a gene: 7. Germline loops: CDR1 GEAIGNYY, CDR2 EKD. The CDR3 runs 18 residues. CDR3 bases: TGTGCCTGTGACGCACTGGGGGACTCTACCTGGGACACCCGACAGATGTTTTTC. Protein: CACDALGDSTWDTRQMFF.

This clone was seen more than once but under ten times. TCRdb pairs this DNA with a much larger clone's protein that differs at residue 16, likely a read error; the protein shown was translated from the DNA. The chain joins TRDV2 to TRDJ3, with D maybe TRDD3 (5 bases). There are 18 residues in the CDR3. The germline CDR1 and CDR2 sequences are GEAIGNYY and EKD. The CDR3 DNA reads TGTGCCTGTGACGCCGTACTAAGCAGCTCCTGGGACACCCGACAGATTTTTTTC. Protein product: CACDAVLSSSWDTRQIFF.

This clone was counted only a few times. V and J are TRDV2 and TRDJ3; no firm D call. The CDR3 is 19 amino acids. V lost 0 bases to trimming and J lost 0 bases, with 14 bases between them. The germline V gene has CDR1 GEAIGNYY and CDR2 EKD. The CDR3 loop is CACDTVKGPSSWDTRQMFF. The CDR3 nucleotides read TGTGCCTGTGACACCGTGAAGGGGCCCAGCTCCTGGGACACCCGACAGATGTTTTTC.

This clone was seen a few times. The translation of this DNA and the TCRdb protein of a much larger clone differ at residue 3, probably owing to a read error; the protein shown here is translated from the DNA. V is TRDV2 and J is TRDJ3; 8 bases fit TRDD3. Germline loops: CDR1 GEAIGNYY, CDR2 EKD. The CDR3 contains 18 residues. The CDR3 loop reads CARDSTGGSSWDTRQMFF. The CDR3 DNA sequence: TGTGCCCGTGACAGTACTGGGGGGAGCTCCTGGGACACCCGACAGATGTTTTTC.

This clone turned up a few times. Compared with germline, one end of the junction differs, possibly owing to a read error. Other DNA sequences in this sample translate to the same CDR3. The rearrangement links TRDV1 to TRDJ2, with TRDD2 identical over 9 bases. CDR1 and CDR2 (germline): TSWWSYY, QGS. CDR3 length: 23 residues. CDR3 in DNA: TGTGCCCTTGGGGAACCCTTTCCTTCCTACGGTGGGGGCTTGGGAGCTTTGACAGCACAACTCTTCTTT. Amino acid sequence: CALGEPFPSYGGGLGALTAQLFF.

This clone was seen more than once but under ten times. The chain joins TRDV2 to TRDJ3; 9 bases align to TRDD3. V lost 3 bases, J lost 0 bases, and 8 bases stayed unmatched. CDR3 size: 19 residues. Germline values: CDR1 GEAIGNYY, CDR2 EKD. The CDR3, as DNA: TGTGCCTGTGACCCCTATACTGGGGGAGACTCCTGGGACACCCGACAGATGTTTTTC. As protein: CACDPYTGGDSWDTRQMFF.